Each of the 11 T cell receptor beta chains below was sequenced from the same sample in a study of blood T cell repertoires in COVID-19 (dated by TCRdb to the early 2020s). Receptors were amplified or captured by the immunoSEQ multiplex PCR assay. TCRdb obtained this table from immuneACCESS and retained in-frame rearrangements with V and J assigned. These tables miss some clones; where compared with another copy, unresolved V genes account for less than half of the shortfall, and the remainder is unexplained. The sample table contains approximately 290,000 clones; only one count was recorded for around 82% of them. Together, the top ten hold 0.85% to 1% of the sample. The sequencing input was peripheral blood. These receptor sequences come from a human donor with COVID-19, enrolled during active disease. The donor label of this sample is uncertain.

The V call is TRBV13, the J call TRBJ1-2, with 10 nucleotides matching TRBD1. J gave up 4 bases and V 6 bases, and 11 bases lay outside the gene matches. Per the germline V gene, CDR1 is PRHDT and CDR2 is FYEKMQ (reference sequence). The CDR3 runs to 16 residues. The CDR3 DNA follows: TGTGCCAGCAGGGAAGCCGGGACAGGGGTTGGCTATGGCTACACCTTC. Translated, it gives CASREAGTGVGYGYTF.

V gene TRBV5-1 combines with J gene TRBJ2-1; D not resolved. The CDR3 covers 13 residues. Germline CDR1 and CDR2: SGHRS and YFSETQ. Trimming pared 4 bases from V and 5 bases from J, leaving 10 bases between. The CDR3 here is CASSLQLNNEQFF. DNA for the CDR3: TGCGCCAGCAGCCTGCAACTAAACAATGAGCAGTTCTTC.

The J gene is TRBJ1-4, the V gene TRBV19; the D is unclear. Germline V gives CDR1 LNHDA, CDR2 SQIVND (reference sequence). The CDR3 runs 16 residues. The germline V and J ends were trimmed by 5 bases and 0 bases, with 13 bases remaining between them. The DNA for the CDR3 is TGTGCCAGTAGTCCGACCGGGGTCGCAACTAATGAAAAACTGTTTTTT. Translating gives CASSPTGVATNEKLFF.

The chain joins TRBV12-5 to TRBJ2-5; TRBD2 aligns across 7 bases. Germline V gene lookup returns CDR1 LGHNT and CDR2 FRNRAP. J lost 3 bases, V lost 3 bases, and 7 bases had no gene match. This CDR3 contains 15 residues. CDR3 residues: CASGFPPSGEETQYF. The CDR3 nucleotides are TGTGCTAGTGGTTTCCCCCCTAGCGGAGAAGAGACCCAGTACTTC. Full variable domain (rest looked up from reference TRBV12-5 and TRBJ2-5): DARVTQTPRHKVTEMGQEVTMRCQPILGHNTVFWYRQTMMQGLELLAYFRNRAPLDDSGMPKDRFSAEMPDATLATLKIQPSEPRDSAVYFCASGFPPSGEETQYFGPGTRLLVL.

This clone was observed a single time. The rearrangement links TRBV11-2 to TRBJ1-1; no reliable D call. The CDR3 is made up of 14 amino acids. Germline-derived CDR1 and CDR2 are SGHAT and FQNNGV. V gave up 5 bases and J gave up 0 bases, with 10 bases separating them. CDR3 DNA: TGTGCCAGCAGCATAAGCTTCATGAACACTGAAGCTTTCTTT. Translated: CASSISFMNTEAFF.

V usage is TRBV3-1 (or the pseudogene TRBV3-2) and J usage is TRBJ2-3; 7 positions agree with TRBD2. The germline V gene encodes CDR1 LGHDT and CDR2 YNNKEL (reference sequence). The CDR3 spans 14 residues. V gave up 4 bases and J gave up 8 bases; unmatched junction bases: 9. CDR3 residues: CASSRAGPRSTQYF. The CDR3 DNA reads TGTGCCAGCAGCCGAGCGGGACCCCGCAGTACGCAGTATTTT.

The chain combines TRBV21-1 with TRBJ2-7; TRBD1 reflects the table's D call only, with no check against the DNA. TRBV21-1 is a pseudogene locus. The CDR3 runs to 14 residues. CDR3 sequence (DNA): TGTGCCAGCAGCAGGGGCAGTTGGTCCTACGAGCAGTACTTC. Encoded protein: CASSRGSWSYEQYF.

V gene TRBV5-5 combines with J gene TRBJ2-1; 9 bases align to TRBD2. Trimming cost V 5 bases and J 4 bases; bases outside gene matches: 7. CDR1 and CDR2 from the germline V gene are SGHKS and YYEKEE (reference sequence). This CDR3 region has 15 residues. DNA of the CDR3: TGTGCCAGCAGACCCGTCCTAGCGGGATACAATGAGCAGTTCTTC. Its protein is CASRPVLAGYNEQFF. The full variable domain, with the rest looked up from reference TRBV5-5 and TRBJ2-1, is DAGVTQSPTHLIKTRGQQVTLRCSPISGHKSVSWYQQVLGQGPQFIFQYYEKEERGRGNFPDRFSARQFPNYSSELNVNALLLGDSALYLCASRPVLAGYNEQFFGPGTRLTVL.

CDR3 bases: TGTGCCAGCAGCGAACCGGGACTCTATTACGAGCAGTACTTC. As protein: CASSEPGLYYEQYF. The chain links TRBV5-4 to TRBJ2-7; tentative D call: TRBD2 (6 bases). V lost 4 bases to trimming and J lost 4 bases, with 15 bases between them. CDR1 SGHNT and CDR2 YYREEE come from the germline V gene (reference sequence). The CDR3 totals 14 residues. Based on the CDR3 plus reference TRBV5-4 and TRBJ2-7, the full variable domain is ETGVTQSPTHLIKTRGQQVTLRCSSQSGHNTVSWYQQALGQGPQFIFQYYREEENGRGNFPPRFSGLQFPNYSSELNVNALELDDSALYLCASSEPGLYYEQYFGPGTRLTVT.

The V call is TRBV30, the J call TRBJ1-3; D is ambiguous. Germline assignment: CDR1 GTSNPN and CDR2 SVGIG (reference sequence). The CDR3 extends over 15 amino acids. The germline V and J ends were trimmed by 2 bases and 3 bases, with 14 bases remaining between them. CDR3 DNA: TGTGCCTGGAGTCCCACCCCAACCAGTGGAAACACCATATATTTT. This gives the protein CAWSPTPTSGNTIYF.

The gene calls are TRBV10-2 and TRBJ1-4; 9 bases map to TRBD1. The germline V gene encodes CDR1 WSHSY and CDR2 SAAADI. V trimming: 6 bases; J trimming: 7 bases; junction bases outside the gene matches: 9. The CDR3 is 15 residues long. The CDR3 nucleotides are TGCGCCAGCAGCCCGGACAGGGGAAGGGGTGAAAAACTGTTTTTT. It translates to CASSPDRGRGEKLFF.